This paragraph reports one TCR beta chain. The data were taken from a study of blood T cell repertoires in COVID-19. In the study overall: Sample material is recorded as cDNA or gDNA derived from T cells, B-cell-depleted T cells, or PBMCs.

Sequencing was performed with immunoSEQ multiplex PCR; in TCRdb, only in-frame clones are kept and a portion is missing. The sample has about 190,000 clones; around 79% are singletons. Germline V gene lookup returns CDR1 MNHEY and CDR2 SMNVEV (reference sequence). The CDR3 runs 16 residues. V shed 5 bases and J 6 bases; nucleotides not matched to a gene: 15. The V gene is TRBV27, the J gene TRBJ1-2, with 7 nucleotides matching TRBD1. The TCR originated in a man aged 50-60 years who had recovered from COVID-19. Sequencing was performed on peripheral blood. In DNA, the CDR3 is TGTGCCAGCAGTAAGATTGGCCCCGACAGGGTGGATGGCTACACCTTC. This encodes CASSKIGPDRVDGYTF.